This T cell receptor (beta chain) is drawn from a study of OX40 agonist ivuxolimab in advanced cancers. CDR1 is MNHEY, CDR2 SMNVEV, per germline (reference sequence). The CDR3 consists of 17 residues. The V gene lost 7 bases and the J gene lost 0 bases, with 21 bases spanning the gap. Using immunoSEQ multiplex PCR, the repertoire was profiled, and TCRdb retains in-frame clones only, with some absent. The sample includes around 100,000 clones, 85% to 90% of them seen just once. J is TRBJ1-1 and V is TRBV27, with D perhaps TRBD1 (5 bases). Sequencing used CD4+ or CD8+ T cells sorted from blood, obtained in a trial of the OX40 agonist ivuxolimab. The clonotype comes from an adult with an advanced solid tumor such as melanoma, head and neck, liver or kidney cancer. The DNA of the CDR3 is TGTGCCAGCACTCCCAGGCGGACATTCTCCCTGAACACTGAAGCTTTCTTT. Translating it yields CASTPRRTFSLNTEAFF.